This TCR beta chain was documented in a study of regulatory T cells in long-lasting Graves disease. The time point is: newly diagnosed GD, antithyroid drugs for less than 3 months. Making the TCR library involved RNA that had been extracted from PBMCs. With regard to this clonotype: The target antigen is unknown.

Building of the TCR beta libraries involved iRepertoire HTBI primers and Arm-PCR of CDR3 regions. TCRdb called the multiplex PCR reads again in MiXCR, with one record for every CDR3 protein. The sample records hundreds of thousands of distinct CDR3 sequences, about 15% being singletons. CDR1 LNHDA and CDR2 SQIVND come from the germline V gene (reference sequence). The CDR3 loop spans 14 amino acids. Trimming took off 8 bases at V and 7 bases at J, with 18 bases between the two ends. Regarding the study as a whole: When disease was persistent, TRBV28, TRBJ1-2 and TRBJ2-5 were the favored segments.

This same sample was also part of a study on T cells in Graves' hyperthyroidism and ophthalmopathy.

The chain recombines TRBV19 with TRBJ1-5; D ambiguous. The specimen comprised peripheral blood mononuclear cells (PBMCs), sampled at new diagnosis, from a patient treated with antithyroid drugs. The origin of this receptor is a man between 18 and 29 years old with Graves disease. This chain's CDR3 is CASASGGNLQPQHF. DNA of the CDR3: TGTGCCAGTGCCTCCGGTGGGAATTTGCAGCCCCAGCATTTT.